The rows below give T cell receptor beta chains drawn from one sample of a study of blood T cell repertoires in COVID-19. Produced via immunoSEQ multiplex PCR; TCRdb's table is partial and in-frame only. Of over 50,000 clones detected, roughly 79% appear once; the ten largest clones hold about 16%. Sequenced input: peripheral blood. These receptors all stem from a human donor with active or convalescent COVID-19. The donor label of this sample is uncertain. The CDR3 runs from the conserved cysteine through the conserved F or W. The order of the fields is V gene, D gene, clone size, J gene, CDR3 DNA, CDR3 protein. D genes are given only for firm matches. Clone size is stated in some rows and not others, as once, few, many or a class when expanded.

TRBV10-3	TRBD1	once	TRBJ2-1	TGTGCCATCAGTGACTTTGGACAGGGGCTCAATGAGCAGTTCTTC	CAISDFGQGLNEQFF
TRBV11-2	TRBD1	NA	TRBJ1-1	TGTGCCAGCAGCTTTGGGCAAGGACAGGGGAGCGCTGAAGCTTTCTTT	CASSFGQGQGSAEAFF
TRBV7-7	TRBD2	NA	TRBJ2-3	TGTGCCAGCAGCTTAGTAGCTAGCGGGAGCACAGATACGCAGTATTTT	CASSLVASGSTDTQYF
TRBV27	TRBD2	NA	TRBJ2-1	TGTGCCAGCAGTCGCGGACTAGGGAATGAGCAGTTCTTC	CASSRGLGNEQFF
TRBV7-2	NA	NA	TRBJ2-2	TGTGCCAGCAGCTCACAGGGTGCCGGGGAGCTGTTTTTT	CASSSQGAGELFF
TRBV19	NA	NA	TRBJ2-1	TGTGCCAGTAGGGCGGGACAGAGGGAGATCTACAATGAGCAGTTCTTC	CASRAGQREIYNEQFF
TRBV30	TRBD1	NA	TRBJ2-3	TGTGCCTGGAGTGTAAAGGGGGCGGTAGATACGCAGTATTTT	CAWSVKGAVDTQYF
TRBV2	TRBD1	NA	TRBJ2-2	TGTGCCAGCAGTAGCAGGGGGCTTAAATCCGGGGAGCTGTTTTTT	CASSSRGLKSGELFF
TRBV7-6	NA	NA	TRBJ2-1	TGTGCCAGCAGCTTCGGGGATGTGAGGGACAATGAGCAGTTCTTC	CASSFGDVRDNEQFF
TRBV6-5	NA	NA	TRBJ2-3	TGTGCCAGCAGTCAACCCGGGGGAGATACGCAGTATTTT	CASSQPGGDTQYF
TRBV7-3	NA	NA	TRBJ1-1	TGTGCCAGCAGGAGACAGGAAGACACTGAAGCTTTCTTT	CASRRQEDTEAFF
TRBV3-1/TRBV3-2	NA	many	TRBJ2-4	TGTGCCAGCAGCCAAGATCAGGATGCGGGGCTAGCCAAAAACATTCAGTACTTC	CASSQDQDAGLAKNIQYF
TRBV14	NA	NA	TRBJ1-3	TGTGCCAGCAGCCCTACAGCAGGCTCAGGAAACACCATATATTTT	CASSPTAGSGNTIYF
TRBV14	NA	NA	TRBJ2-7	TGTGCCAGCAGCCAAGCGTCGGCCGGGTCTTGGTACGAGCAGTACTTC	CASSQASAGSWYEQYF
TRBV5-8	TRBD1	NA	TRBJ2-1	TGTGCCAGCAGCTGGACAGGGGGCAATGAGCAGTTCTTC	CASSWTGGNEQFF
TRBV29-1	TRBD2	NA	TRBJ2-1	TGCAGCGCCCGGGGACTAGCGTACAATGAGCAGTTCTTC	CSARGLAYNEQFF
TRBV7-8	NA	once	TRBJ2-7	TGTGCCAGCAGCGACCCCTACCGGGACAAAAGCTACGAGCAGTACTTC	CASSDPYRDKSYEQYF
TRBV13	TRBD1	NA	TRBJ1-2	TGTGCCAGCAGCTCCGGGACAGGCCAGGATGTGGACTATGGCTACACCTTC	CASSSGTGQDVDYGYTF
TRBV7-3	NA	NA	TRBJ1-1	TGTGCCAGCAGCTTGGGCCAATGGAACACTGAAGCTTTCTTT	CASSLGQWNTEAFF
TRBV25-1	TRBD2	NA	TRBJ2-1	TGTGCCAGCAGTGGGACTAGCGGGAGGCATCCCTACAATGAGCAGTTCTTC	CASSGTSGRHPYNEQFF
TRBV10-2	TRBD1	NA	TRBJ1-3	TGCGCCAGCAGTGAGCAATCCGGGACAGCAAACACCATATATTTT	CASSEQSGTANTIYF
TRBV7-9	NA	NA	TRBJ1-1	TGTGCCAGCAGCTTAGATTCAGGAAGGACTGAAGCTTTCTTT	CASSLDSGRTEAFF
TRBV10-1	TRBD1	NA	TRBJ2-2	TGCGCCAGCAGTACCGGGACAGGGGGCACCGGGGAGCTGTTTTTT	CASSTGTGGTGELFF
TRBV6-2/TRBV6-3	TRBD1	NA	TRBJ1-2	TGTGCCAGCAGTTACAGGGGACAGAACTATGGCTACACCTTC	CASSYRGQNYGYTF
TRBV6-2/TRBV6-3	TRBD2	NA	TRBJ2-1	TGTGCCAGCCGCCGGGGGGGAGCAGCGGGAGGTACCTACAATGAGCAGTTCTTC	CASRRGGAAGGTYNEQFF
TRBV11-3	TRBD2	NA	TRBJ2-7	TGTGCCAGCAGCTTGAGCGGGATTGGAGACGAGCAGTACTTC	CASSLSGIGDEQYF
TRBV7-3	NA	NA	TRBJ2-1	TGTGCCAGCAGCTCGCAGGGCTCCTACAATGAGCAGTTCTTC	CASSSQGSYNEQFF
TRBV10-3	TRBD2	NA	TRBJ2-3	TGTGCCATCAGTAAGAATGTAGCGGGATCTACCACAGATACGCAGTATTTT	CAISKNVAGSTTDTQYF
TRBV4-1	NA	NA	TRBJ2-3	TGCGCCAGCAGCCAAGCAGGCACAGATACGCAGTATTTT	CASSQAGTDTQYF
TRBV19	NA	NA	TRBJ2-3	TGTGCCAGTAACTCCAGGGCTGGAGATACGCAGTATTTT	CASNSRAGDTQYF
TRBV29-1	TRBD2	once	TRBJ2-3	TGCAGCTCCGGCGGGGGGGAAGTTAGCACAGATACGCAGTATTTT	CSSGGGEVSTDTQYF
TRBV2	NA	NA	TRBJ1-2	TGTGCCAGCAGTGATCCGGGATACTATGGCTACACCTTC	CASSDPGYYGYTF
TRBV7-8	TRBD2	NA	TRBJ2-2	TGTGCCAGCAGCTTATTAGGACTAGCGAACACCGGGGAGCTGTTTTTT	CASSLLGLANTGELFF
TRBV9	TRBD2	NA	TRBJ2-5	TGTGCCAGCAGCGTAGAGGGAGGGCTACAAGAGACCCAGTACTTC	CASSVEGGLQETQYF
TRBV9	NA	few	TRBJ2-7	TGTGCCAGCAGCGTAGAAGCACTACCCACCTACGAGCAGTACTTC	CASSVEALPTYEQYF
TRBV5-1	TRBD1	NA	TRBJ2-1	TGCGCCAGCAGCCCCAGGACAGGGGGCAATGAGCAGTTCTTC	CASSPRTGGNEQFF
TRBV18	NA	NA	TRBJ2-7	TGTGCCAGCTCACCCTTCAGTGATTCCTACGAGCAGTACTTC	CASSPFSDSYEQYF
TRBV19	NA	NA	TRBJ2-7	TGTGCCAGTAGTATAAATGGCGGGTACGAGCAGTACTTC	CASSINGGYEQYF
TRBV10-3	NA	once	TRBJ2-1	TGTGCCATCAGTAACAGGAGCGGGAATGAGCAGTTCTTC	CAISNRSGNEQFF
TRBV3-1/TRBV3-2	NA	NA	TRBJ2-1	TGTGCCAGCAGCTTTCGGAGGGCCAATGAGCAGTTCTTC	CASSFRRANEQFF
TRBV10-1	TRBD2	NA	TRBJ2-1	TGCGCCAGCGGGGGTAAGGTGACTAGCGTATACAATGAGCAGTTCTTC	CASGGKVTSVYNEQFF
TRBV4-1	NA	once	TRBJ1-2	TGCGCCAGCAGCCAAGGAGGCCCGGGTGTGTATGGCTACACCTTC	CASSQGGPGVYGYTF
TRBV28	NA	once	TRBJ2-7	TGTGCCAGCAGTTTAAGGTTCGGGGACGAGCAGTACTTC	CASSLRFGDEQYF
TRBV24-1	TRBD1	NA	TRBJ1-2	TGTGCCACCAGTGACCGACAGGGTGAAGGCTACACCTTC	CATSDRQGEGYTF
TRBV7-8	TRBD2	NA	TRBJ2-3	TGTGCCAGCAGCTTACCCACCGGACTAGCGGGACTCACAGATACGCAGTATTTT	CASSLPTGLAGLTDTQYF
TRBV5-1	NA	NA	TRBJ1-2	TGCGCCAGCAGCTCCCGGGGACTACATGGCTACACCTTC	CASSSRGLHGYTF
TRBV6-6	TRBD2	NA	TRBJ2-1	TGTGCCAGCAGTCGCGCGGGAGGGGCCTACACTGAGCAGTTCTTC	CASSRAGGAYTEQFF